Below are 28 T cell receptor beta chains sequenced from a single sample in a study of STAT3 mutations in large granular lymphocyte leukemia. Whole-study results and caveats: At least one immunodominant TCR beta clonotype appeared in every T-cell large granular lymphocyte leukemia patient.

Their antigens are not known. The repertoire was sequenced with immunoSEQ multiplex PCR; TCRdb's copy has only in-frame clones and lacks some. The table has over 15,000 clones, approximately 91% seen once. Sequences were obtained from peripheral blood mononuclear cells. The receptors were gathered from a woman in her forties or fifties with T-cell large granular lymphocyte leukemia. Some clones in this sample may be carry-over from other donors' samples.

The CDR3 sequence is CASSLYNTEAFF. CDR3 coding DNA: TGTGCCAGCAGCTTATATAACACTGAAGCTTTCTTT. The rearrangement links TRBV7-9 to TRBJ1-1; the D is unclear. Germline V CDR1 and CDR2: SEHNR, FQNEAQ (reference sequence). The CDR3 has 12 residues. The V end was cut by 2 bases, the J end by 2 bases, with 3 bases between.

This clone was seen only once. J is TRBJ1-3 and V is TRBV5-1; no firm D call. Germline V gives CDR1 SGHRS, CDR2 YFSETQ. CDR3 size: 16 residues. V shed 0 bases and J shed 3 bases, with 13 bases lying between them. CDR3 residues: CASSLVTASGGNTIYF. In DNA, the CDR3 is TGCGCCAGCAGCTTGGTCACAGCAAGTGGTGGAAACACCATATATTTT.

This clone was detected once. The V and J genes are TRBV25-1 and TRBJ2-1, with no clear D. V was shortened by 4 bases and J by 4 bases, with 17 bases between the two germline ends. The CDR3 runs to 16 residues. Germline CDR1 and CDR2: MGHDK and SYGVNS. The CDR3 nucleotides read TGTGCCAGCAGTGCCGGCGGCAGACTCTTATACAATGAGCAGTTCTTC. It yields the protein CASSAGGRLLYNEQFF.

This rearrangement joins TRBV6-6 to TRBJ1-5, with TRBD1 matching 8 bases. Trimming cost V 6 bases and J 5 bases; bases outside gene matches: 3. CDR3 length: 13 residues. CDR1 MNHNY and CDR2 SVGAGI come from the germline V gene (reference sequence). Here the CDR3 reads CASRIQGDQPQHF. The DNA for the CDR3 is TGTGCCAGCAGGATACAGGGGGATCAGCCCCAGCATTTT.

The V gene is TRBV29-1, the J gene TRBJ2-1, with TRBD1 matching 7 bases. There are 14 residues in the CDR3. The J segment lost 4 bases and the V segment lost 5 bases, leaving 8 bases of the junction unmatched. Germline values: CDR1 SQVTM, CDR2 ANQGSEA. The CDR3 DNA is TGCAGCGTTAACCCTCGGGACAGTTACAATGAGCAGTTCTTC. Its protein product is CSVNPRDSYNEQFF.

The chain recombines TRBV7-9 with TRBJ1-4; possible D gene TRBD1, 5 bases. The CDR3 totals 14 residues. CDR1 is SEHNR, CDR2 FQNEAQ, per germline (reference sequence). The V end was cut by 5 bases, the J end by 4 bases, with 11 bases between. CDR3 sequence (DNA): TGTGCCAGCAGCCGGGGGGAAAATAATGAAAAACTGTTTTTT. It is translated as CASSRGENNEKLFF.

This clone came up once. This sequence joins TRBV19 and TRBJ2-7; D uncertain. Between the trimmed V and J ends, which lost 5 bases and 0 bases, there was a span of 17 bases. Germline values: CDR1 LNHDA, CDR2 SQIVND (reference sequence). The CDR3 contains 16 residues. CDR3 DNA: TGTGCCAGTAGTCGCATTTGGGTCGGTAGCTCCTACGAGCAGTACTTC. This gives the protein CASSRIWVGSSYEQYF. The variable domain in full, completed from reference TRBV19 and TRBJ2-7, reads DGGITQSPKYLFRKEGQNVTLSCEQNLNHDAMYWYRQDPGQGLRLIYYSQIVNDFQKGDIAEGYSVSREKKESFPLTVTSAQKNPTAFYLCASSRIWVGSSYEQYFGPGTRLTVT.

The chain links TRBV5-1 to TRBJ1-4, with 8 nucleotides matching TRBD1. J lost 7 bases, V lost 4 bases, and 9 bases had no gene match. Germline lookup yields CDR1 SGHRS and CDR2 YFSETQ. The CDR3 has 15 residues. CDR3: CASSGTGGEVEKLFF. The CDR3 DNA reads as TGCGCCAGCAGCGGAACAGGGGGAGAGGTTGAAAAACTGTTTTTT.

The V gene is TRBV6-6, the J gene TRBJ1-2, with 10 bases matching TRBD1. This CDR3 contains 13 residues. V gave up 8 bases and J gave up 4 bases; unmatched junction bases: 4. The germline gives CDR1 MNHNY, CDR2 SVGAGI (reference sequence). The CDR3 DNA is TGTGCCAGCGGGGACAGGGGACCCTATGGCTACACCTTC. Translation: CASGDRGPYGYTF.

This chain links TRBV29-1 with TRBJ2-7; D is possibly TRBD2 (7 bases). The CDR3 runs 13 residues. Trimming cost V 6 bases and J 2 bases, with 14 bases left between them. The germline V gene has CDR1 SQVTM and CDR2 ANQGSEA. The CDR3 spells CSVGAGATYEQYF. In nucleotides, the CDR3 is TGCAGCGTGGGGGCGGGGGCCACCTACGAGCAGTACTTC.

The CDR3 loop is CASSFVAGTDTQYF. For the CDR3, the DNA is TGTGCCAGCAGTTTCGTGGCGGGCACAGATACGCAGTATTTT. This chain links TRBV28 with TRBJ2-3; no reliable D call. The V end lost 3 bases, the J end lost 1 base, and 8 bases lay between the germline ends. The germline V gene has CDR1 MDHEN and CDR2 SYDVKM. CDR3 length: 14 amino acids.

Only one count was recorded for this clone. This rearrangement joins TRBV11-2 to TRBJ2-5, with 8 bases aligning to TRBD1. Trimming took 6 bases from V and 7 from J; bases not matched to a gene: 7. Germline CDR1 SGHAT, CDR2 FQNNGV. The CDR3 contains 13 residues. The CDR3 protein is CASSSDRVGTQYF. The CDR3 nucleotides read TGTGCCAGCAGTTCGGACAGGGTGGGGACCCAGTACTTC.

J is TRBJ1-2 and V is TRBV29-1; 7 bases map to TRBD1. CDR1 and CDR2 from the germline V gene are SQVTM and ANQGSEA. Germline trimming cut 3 bases from V and 1 base from J; bases unmatched to any gene: 2. The CDR3 runs 13 residues. The CDR3 is CSVDTGVNYGYTF. As DNA, the CDR3 is TGCAGCGTTGATACAGGGGTTAACTATGGCTACACCTTC.

V is TRBV11-2 and J is TRBJ2-2; D not resolved. The V gene lost 6 bases and the J gene lost 2 bases, with 13 bases spanning the gap. CDR3 length: 15 residues. Germline values: CDR1 SGHAT, CDR2 FQNNGV. This CDR3 reads CASSPATPNTGELFF. The CDR3 DNA reads as TGTGCCAGCAGTCCGGCCACACCCAACACCGGGGAGCTGTTTTTT.

The V gene is TRBV6-5, the J gene TRBJ2-7; the match to TRBD1 covers 7 bases. The CDR3 totals 14 residues. V gave up 5 bases and J gave up 3 bases; unmatched junction bases: 7. CDR1 is MNHEY, CDR2 SVGAGI, per germline. The CDR3 region has the DNA TGTGCCAGCAGTGCGACAGGGAGAGGCTACGAGCAGTACTTC. Encoded protein: CASSATGRGYEQYF.

This chain uses TRBV2 with TRBJ2-2; the D gene is possibly TRBD1 (6 bases). The V end lost 6 bases, the J end lost 2 bases, and 13 bases lay between the germline ends. The CDR3 consists of 15 residues. The germline CDR1 and CDR2 sequences are SNHLY and FYNNEI. Written as DNA, the CDR3 is TGTGCCAGCAGCTTACAGGGATTAAACACCGGGGAGCTGTTTTTT. It translates to CASSLQGLNTGELFF.

The chain joins TRBV19 to TRBJ2-6; D gene unclear. The germline V gene encodes CDR1 LNHDA and CDR2 SQIVND (reference sequence). CDR3 length: 15 residues. Trimming took off 4 bases at V and 3 bases at J, with 10 bases between the two ends. The CDR3 DNA follows: TGTGCCAGTAGTAGCAACCCGTTTGGGGCCAACGTCCTGACTTTC. Its translation: CASSSNPFGANVLTF.

The chain links TRBV7-9 to TRBJ2-3; D might be TRBD2 (6 bases). Germline V gene sequence: CDR1 SEHNR, CDR2 FQNEAQ (reference sequence). The CDR3 totals 16 residues. Trimming removed 5 bases at V and 0 bases at J, with 15 bases between. The CDR3 DNA sequence: TGTGCCAGCAGCCCCCGGGAAGGGACTAGCACAGATACGCAGTATTTT. Encoded protein: CASSPREGTSTDTQYF.

The chain couples TRBV5-4 to TRBJ2-5; tentative D call: TRBD2 (6 bases). V was cut by 4 bases and J by 4 bases, with 14 bases left in between. Germline-derived CDR1 and CDR2 are SGHNT and YYREEE (reference sequence). CDR3 length: 14 amino acids. CDR3 bases: TGTGCCAGCAGCCTAAAGGCGGGGATAGAGACCCAGTACTTC. It translates to CASSLKAGIETQYF.

The J gene is TRBJ2-5, the V gene TRBV11-1, with D possibly being TRBD1 (5 bases). The CDR3 runs to 13 residues. With 5 bases removed from V and 3 bases from J, the gap between germline ends came to 10 bases. Germline V gene sequence: CDR1 SGHAT, CDR2 FQDESV (reference sequence). In DNA form, the CDR3 reads TGTGCCAGCAGCCCGGCCAGGGAAGAGACCCAGTACTTC. Its protein product is CASSPAREETQYF. Filled out from reference TRBV11-1 and TRBJ2-5, the complete variable domain reads EAEVAQSPRYKITEKSQAVAFWCDPISGHATLYWYRQILGQGPELLVQFQDESVVDDSQLPKDRFSAERLKGVDSTLKIQPAELGDSAMYLCASSPAREETQYFGPGTRLLVL.

In its sample, this clone was seen a few times. The chain links TRBV18 to TRBJ1-1, with 8 bases lining up with TRBD1. V was pared by 2 bases and J by 4 bases, with 6 bases of the junction left unmatched. Germline V gives CDR1 KGHSH, CDR2 LQKENI. This CDR3 contains 15 residues. The CDR3, as DNA: TGTGCCAGCTCACCAGACCAGGGGGCGAGCACTGAAGCTTTCTTT. Its translation is CASSPDQGASTEAFF.

The rearrangement uses TRBV6-5 and TRBJ1-2; D is undetermined. This CDR3 comprises 12 residues. Trimming shortened V by 5 bases and J by 4 bases, and 8 bases separated the two germline ends. Germline loops: CDR1 MNHEY, CDR2 SVGAGI. Here the CDR3 reads CASSNQPYGYTF. The CDR3 DNA is TGTGCCAGCAGTAACCAACCCTATGGCTACACCTTC.

The J gene is TRBJ2-3, the V gene TRBV5-4; a possible D gene is TRBD2 (5 bases). Germline CDR1 SGHNT, CDR2 YYREEE (reference sequence). The V end lost 4 bases, the J end lost 0 bases, and 9 bases lay between the germline ends. The CDR3 is 14 residues long. CDR3 sequence: CASSRRGSTDTQYF. As DNA, the CDR3 is TGTGCCAGCAGCCGTCGAGGGAGCACAGATACGCAGTATTTT.

The chain couples TRBV6-1 to TRBJ1-5; D gene uncertain. Germline assignment: CDR1 MNHNS and CDR2 SASEGT. The CDR3 spans 13 residues. V gave up 8 bases and J gave up 3 bases, with 11 bases separating them. CDR3 sequence reads: CASEGGSNQPQHF. The CDR3 DNA follows: TGTGCCAGCGAGGGAGGATCCAATCAGCCCCAGCATTTT.

This chain links TRBV6-6 with TRBJ2-2; D possibly corresponds to TRBD2 (6 bases). Germline assignment: CDR1 MNHNY and CDR2 SVGAGI (reference sequence). CDR3 length equals 15 residues. The V and J ends lost 6 bases and 2 bases respectively, with 13 bases between them. Here the CDR3 reads CASSLVSGNTGELFF. The CDR3 DNA reads TGTGCCAGCAGCCTAGTTAGCGGAAACACCGGGGAGCTGTTTTTT.

The chain combines TRBV4-3 with TRBJ1-1; D is unresolved. V was trimmed by 1 base and J by 1 base, leaving 7 bases between them. CDR3 length: 14 amino acids. CDR1 is LGHNA and CDR2 is YSLEER in the germline V gene. The CDR3 region is CASSQGLSNTEAFF. The CDR3 DNA reads TGCGCCAGCAGCCAAGGACTGTCGAACACTGAAGCTTTCTTT.

The V gene is TRBV18, the J gene TRBJ2-3, with 8 bases that match TRBD2. With 3 bases clipped from V and 4 bases from J, the junction kept 12 bases outside the gene matches. CDR1 and CDR2 (germline): KGHSH, LQKENI. This CDR3 has 17 residues. DNA of the CDR3: TGTGCCAGCTCACCGTACCTCGCAGCGGGAGTCTCAGATACGCAGTATTTT. It specifies CASSPYLAAGVSDTQYF.

The V and J genes are TRBV7-2 and TRBJ2-2, with D perhaps TRBD1 (5 bases). The CDR3 is 13 amino acids. V was trimmed by 1 base and J by 10 bases, leaving 10 bases between them. Per the germline V gene, CDR1 is SGHTA and CDR2 is FQGNSA. CDR3: CASSLGRAEELFF. The DNA of the CDR3 is TGTGCCAGCAGCTTAGGCAGGGCCGAGGAGCTGTTTTTT.